The 2 T cell receptor beta chains listed next were all sequenced from one sample in a study of T cell repertoires in cytomegalovirus infection (dated by TCRdb to the late 2010s). The reads were generated on an Illumina HiSeq 1500. The raw public reads went through TCRdb reprocessing: fastp at Q25, MiXCR clone calling, in-frame beta chains kept. Records with the same CDR3 protein are collapsed into one entry carrying the most frequent genes and DNA. In this sample the table shows more than 85,000 distinct CDR3 sequences, roughly a quarter of which occur a single time. Approximately 40% of the sample belongs to the ten largest clones. Sequencing input: CD8+ T cells from PBMCs. These receptors were obtained from a human donor in good health (CMV status not recorded). Some clones in this sample may be carry-over from other donors' samples.

This clonotype was observed once. The V call is TRBV29-1, the J call TRBJ1-2; D perhaps matches TRBD1 (6 bases). The germline V gene encodes CDR1 SQVTM and CDR2 ANQGSEA. Between the trimmed V and J ends, which lost 3 bases and 4 bases, there was a span of 15 bases. This CDR3 is 14 amino acids long. The CDR3 coding sequence is TGCAGCGTTGACCCGGGGGCGCGTGGCTATGGCTACACCTTC. It encodes CSVDPGARGYGYTF.

This clonotype was detected a few times. The gene calls are TRBV7-9 and TRBJ2-4; 7 bases match TRBD1. With 5 bases clipped from V and 5 bases from J, the junction kept 15 bases outside the gene matches. In germline, CDR1 is SEHNR, CDR2 FQNEAQ (reference sequence). The CDR3 covers 17 residues. In DNA, the CDR3 is TGTGCCAGCAGCGCATCCCTCGACAGGGACCGAGAAAACATTCAGTACTTC. It yields the protein CASSASLDRDRENIQYF.